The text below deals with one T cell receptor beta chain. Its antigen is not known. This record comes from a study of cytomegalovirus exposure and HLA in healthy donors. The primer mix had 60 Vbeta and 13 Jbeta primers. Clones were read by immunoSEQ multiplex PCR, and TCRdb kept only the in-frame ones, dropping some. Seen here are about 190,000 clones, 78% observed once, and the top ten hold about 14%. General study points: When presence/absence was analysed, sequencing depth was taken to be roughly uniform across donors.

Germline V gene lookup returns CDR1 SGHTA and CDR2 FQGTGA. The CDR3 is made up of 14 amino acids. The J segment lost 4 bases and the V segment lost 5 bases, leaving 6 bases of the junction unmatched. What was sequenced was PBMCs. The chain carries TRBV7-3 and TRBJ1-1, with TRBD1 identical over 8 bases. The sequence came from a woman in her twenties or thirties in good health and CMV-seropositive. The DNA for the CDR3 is TGTGCCAGCAGCCGCAGGGGGCCGGGCACTGAAGCTTTCTTT. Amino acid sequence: CASSRRGPGTEAFF.